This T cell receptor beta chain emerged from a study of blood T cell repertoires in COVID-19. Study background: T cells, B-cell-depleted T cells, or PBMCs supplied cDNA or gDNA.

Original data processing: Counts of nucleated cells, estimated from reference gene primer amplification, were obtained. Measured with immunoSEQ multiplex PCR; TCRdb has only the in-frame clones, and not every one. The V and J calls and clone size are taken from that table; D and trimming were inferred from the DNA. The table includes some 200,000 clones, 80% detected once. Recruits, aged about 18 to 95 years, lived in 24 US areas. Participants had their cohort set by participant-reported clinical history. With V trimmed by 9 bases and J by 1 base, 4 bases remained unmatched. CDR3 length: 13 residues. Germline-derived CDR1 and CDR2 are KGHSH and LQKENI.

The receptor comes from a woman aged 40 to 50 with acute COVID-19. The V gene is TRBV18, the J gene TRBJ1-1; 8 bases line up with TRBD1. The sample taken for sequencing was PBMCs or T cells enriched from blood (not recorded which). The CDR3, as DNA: TGTGCCAGTTACAGGGGGGCGAACACTGAAGCTTTCTTT. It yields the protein CASYRGANTEAFF.